These 21 T cell receptor beta chains were sequenced from one sample in a study of cytomegalovirus exposure and HLA in healthy donors. The PCR ran on 60 Vbeta and 13 Jbeta primers. The repertoire was sequenced with immunoSEQ multiplex PCR; TCRdb's copy has only in-frame clones and lacks some. In total, the table holds 150,000 to 200,000 clones. Sequences were obtained from PBMCs. The receptors come from a woman aged 18 to 35 in good health and CMV-seropositive.

The chain joins TRBV18 to TRBJ1-4; 8 bases match TRBD1. V trimming: 6 bases; J trimming: 5 bases; junction bases outside the gene matches: 14. This CDR3 has 17 amino acids. CDR1 KGHSH and CDR2 LQKENI come from the germline V gene. The CDR3 loop is CASSKGGTGGENEKLFF. CDR3 coding DNA: TGTGCCAGCTCTAAAGGCGGGACAGGCGGAGAAAATGAAAAACTGTTTTTT.

This sequence joins TRBV5-5 and TRBJ2-7; 9 nucleotides agree with TRBD1. Germline V lookup: CDR1 SGHKS, CDR2 YYEKEE (reference sequence). With 4 bases clipped from V and 5 bases from J, the junction kept 7 bases outside the gene matches. The CDR3 runs 14 residues. This CDR3 is CASSLGQGENEQYF. CDR3 nucleotide sequence: TGTGCCAGCAGCCTGGGACAGGGAGAAAACGAGCAGTACTTC.

V and J are TRBV19 and TRBJ2-1; 8 positions agree with TRBD2. CDR3 size: 16 residues. Germline values: CDR1 LNHDA, CDR2 SQIVND (reference sequence). The ends lost 2 bases at V and 4 bases at J; junction bases unmatched: 7. The CDR3: CASSISGGATYNEQFF. CDR3 DNA sequence: TGTGCCAGTAGTATATCGGGGGGGGCAACATACAATGAGCAGTTCTTC.

This sequence joins TRBV6-6 and TRBJ2-7; 10 bases fit TRBD1. The J segment lost 3 bases and the V segment lost 2 bases, leaving 4 bases of the junction unmatched. There are 15 residues in the CDR3. The V gene's germline CDR1 is MNHNY and CDR2 SVGAGI (reference sequence). DNA of the CDR3: TGTGCCAGCAGTTACCGGGACAGGGGCGGCTACGAGCAGTACTTC. Its translation: CASSYRDRGGYEQYF.

The rearrangement uses TRBV2 and TRBJ2-7; D is unclear. Trimming removed 9 bases from V and 3 bases from J, with 15 bases in between. This CDR3 is 13 amino acids long. The germline V gene has CDR1 SNHLY and CDR2 FYNNEI. Written as DNA, the CDR3 is TGTGCCAGTAACGCACAGCTAAACTACGAGCAGTACTTC. As protein: CASNAQLNYEQYF.

The chain uses TRBV5-6 and TRBJ2-7, with 9 bases matching TRBD1. Trimming removed 2 bases from V and 5 bases from J; junction bases left unmatched: 11. The CDR3 is 16 amino acids. The germline V gene has CDR1 SGHDT and CDR2 YYEEEE. The CDR3 nucleotides are TGTGCCAGCAGCTTCTGGCCGGGGACAGGGCGCCACGAGCAGTACTTC. Protein sequence: CASSFWPGTGRHEQYF.

The chain has TRBV28 and TRBJ1-4; TRBD1 aligns across 9 bases. V lost 6 bases and J lost 7; bases outside the gene matches: 12. Germline lookup yields CDR1 MDHEN and CDR2 SYDVKM. This CDR3 contains 16 residues. In DNA form, the CDR3 reads TGTGCCAGCAGCGTTATAAGGGACAGGGAGGTTGAAAAACTGTTTTTT. The encoded protein is CASSVIRDREVEKLFF.

The chain combines TRBV4-1 with TRBJ2-2, with TRBD2 identical over 8 bases. The CDR3 covers 15 residues. The trim removed 7 bases at V and 2 bases at J, leaving 6 bases unmatched. The germline V gene encodes CDR1 MGHRA and CDR2 YSYEKL. This chain's CDR3 is CASKPLAGNTGELFF. CDR3 bases: TGCGCCAGCAAACCCCTAGCGGGTAACACCGGGGAGCTGTTTTTT.

The chain uses TRBV25-1 and TRBJ2-5; no clear D gene. The germline gives CDR1 MGHDK, CDR2 SYGVNS. Trimming shortened V by 2 bases and J by 4 bases, and 8 bases separated the two germline ends. The CDR3 sequence is 13 residues long. The CDR3 loop is CASSEVLGETQYF. In DNA, the CDR3 is TGTGCCAGCAGTGAAGTCCTAGGAGAGACCCAGTACTTC.

V usage is TRBV6-6 and J usage is TRBJ2-7, with 8 bases fitting TRBD1. This CDR3 has 13 amino acids. Germline V gene sequence: CDR1 MNHNY, CDR2 SVGAGI (reference sequence). After removal of 6 bases from V and 5 bases from J, the junction contained 6 bases not matched to a gene. The chain's CDR3 is CASRGDRFDEQYF. Here the CDR3 DNA reads TGTGCCAGCAGGGGGGACAGGTTCGACGAGCAGTACTTC.

This chain joins TRBV5-1 and TRBJ2-7, with TRBD2 matching over 11 bases. Unmatched junction bases numbered 9, after V lost 4 bases and J lost 3 bases. There are 16 residues in the CDR3. CDR1 is SGHRS, CDR2 YFSETQ, per germline. The CDR3 sequence is CASSRGLLAGDYEQYF. The DNA of the CDR3 is TGCGCCAGCAGCCGGGGGTTACTAGCGGGGGACTACGAGCAGTACTTC. The variable domain in full, with the rest retrieved from reference TRBV5-1 and TRBJ2-7, is KAGVTQTPRYLIKTRGQQVTLSCSPISGHRSVSWYQQTPGQGLQFLFEYFSETQRNKGNFPGRFSGRQFSNSRSEMNVSTLELGDSALYLCASSRGLLAGDYEQYFGPGTRLTVT.

V and J are TRBV2 and TRBJ2-5; 12 bases map to TRBD2. The CDR3 has 14 amino acids. From germline, CDR1 is SNHLY and CDR2 FYNNEI. J gave up 5 bases and V 7 bases, and 5 bases lay outside the gene matches. Here the CDR3 DNA reads TGTGCCAGCAAGCTAGCGGGGGGGCAGGAGACCCAGTACTTC. This translates into CASKLAGGQETQYF. Full variable domain (rest looked up from reference TRBV2 and TRBJ2-5): EPEVTQTPSHQVTQMGQEVILRCVPISNHLYFYWYRQILGQKVEFLVSFYNNEISEKSEIFDDQFSVERPDGSNFTLKIRSTKLEDSAMYFCASKLAGGQETQYFGPGTRLLVL.

J is TRBJ1-1 and V is TRBV28, with D unclear. The germline V gene encodes CDR1 MDHEN and CDR2 SYDVKM. The CDR3 runs to 15 residues. V was pared by 2 bases and J by 0 bases, with 10 bases between. CDR3 in amino acids: CASSLMPGMNTEAFF. DNA for the CDR3: TGTGCCAGCAGTTTAATGCCAGGCATGAACACTGAAGCTTTCTTT.

J is TRBJ1-2 and V is TRBV4-2; 9 nucleotides match TRBD1. CDR1 and CDR2 (germline): LGHNA, YNFKEQ. The length of the CDR3 is 14 residues. V lost 5 bases, J lost 7 bases, and 8 bases stayed unmatched. CDR3 coding DNA: TGTGCCAGCAGCTCAACAGGGGGCCTGAGTGGCTACACCTTC. Translating gives CASSSTGGLSGYTF.

J is TRBJ2-7 and V is TRBV9; no clear D. Germline lookup yields CDR1 SGDLS and CDR2 YYNGEE. The CDR3 is 14 residues long. Trimming shortened V by 2 bases and J by 4 bases, and 13 bases separated the two germline ends. Written as DNA, the CDR3 is TGTGCCAGCAGCGTCCGCCTCCGGTCGTACGAGCAGTACTTC. This encodes CASSVRLRSYEQYF.

The chain combines TRBV5-1 with TRBJ2-5; the D gene is possibly TRBD2 (7 bases). The J call is doubtful: the DNA matches TRBJ2-7 better. The CDR3 contains 15 residues. Germline lookup yields CDR1 SGHRS and CDR2 YFSETQ. The CDR3, as DNA: TGCGCCAGCAGCGGATTGGGGGGGCGCGGCCTCGAGCAGTACTTC. Protein: CASSGLGGRGLEQYF.

V usage is TRBV7-2 and J usage is TRBJ2-5; 13 nucleotides line up with TRBD2. In germline, CDR1 is SGHTA, CDR2 FQGNSA. Unmatched junction bases numbered 4, after V lost 5 bases and J lost 1 base. The CDR3 sequence is 16 residues long. CDR3 bases: TGTGCCAGCAGCCCGACTAGCGGGGGGCTCCAAGAGACCCAGTACTTC. Protein: CASSPTSGGLQETQYF.

The CDR3 sequence is CASSLPGAKNNQPQHF. DNA of the CDR3: TGTGCCAGCAGCCTGCCAGGGGCCAAAAACAATCAGCCCCAGCATTTT. V and J are TRBV28 and TRBJ1-5; maybe TRBD1 (6 bases). Germline CDR1 and CDR2: MDHEN and SYDVKM. This CDR3 region has 16 residues. Between the trimmed V and J ends, which lost 6 bases and 3 bases, there was a span of 18 bases.

This CDR3 reads CASSYEDRKEQYF. CDR3 in DNA: TGTGCCAGCAGTTACGAGGACAGGAAGGAGCAGTACTTC. The chain joins TRBV6-5 to TRBJ2-7, with 7 bases identical to TRBD1. The germline gives CDR1 MNHEY, CDR2 SVGAGI. The CDR3 loop spans 13 amino acids. The junction had 5 bases not matched to a gene; V was cut back by 2 bases and J by 7 bases.

The chain joins TRBV5-6 to TRBJ2-5, with D hard to call. The assigned J gene may be wrong: the sequence end matches TRBJ2-7 better. The CDR3 has 12 residues. CDR1 and CDR2 from the germline V gene are SGHDT and YYEEEE. CDR3 amino acids: CASSLVPYEQYF. The DNA of the CDR3 is TGTGCCAGCAGCTTGGTGCCCTACGAGCAGTACTTC.

The CDR3 coding sequence is TGTGCCTGGAGATCAGGTCAGGGCGAGTGGTACGAGCAGTACTTC. Residues: CAWRSGQGEWYEQYF. The V gene is TRBV30, the J gene TRBJ2-7, with a possible D match to TRBD1 (5 bases). The CDR3 spans 15 residues. V lost 3 bases to trimming and J lost 4 bases, with 19 bases between them. Germline lookup yields CDR1 GTSNPN and CDR2 SVGIG (reference sequence).